These T cell receptor beta chains were read from a single sample in a study of T cells and copy number aberrations in small-cell lung cancer. Libraries were prepared by immunoSEQ multiplex PCR; TCRdb keeps only in-frame clonotypes and omits some of them. Of around 660 clones listed, roughly 85% are singletons. Input material: tumor tissue. These receptors originate from a middle-aged man with small cell lung cancer. Each CDR3 is given with its conserved first and last residue. D genes are given only for firm matches.

J	D	V	DNA	CDR3
TRBJ2-2	TRBD1	TRBV2	TGTGCCATCAATACAGGGGAATCCGGGGAGCTGTTTTTT	CAINTGESGELFF